Below, 29 T cell receptor beta chains from the same sample are listed, as sequenced in a study of cytomegalovirus exposure and HLA in healthy donors. In the PCR, 60 Vbeta and 13 Jbeta primers were used. The data were produced by immunoSEQ multiplex PCR, yet TCRdb's version contains in-frame clones alone and is incomplete. Altogether approximately 170,000 clones are present, around 78% being singletons, with the ten largest covering around 1.5%. What was sequenced was PBMCs. Receptors were obtained from a man in his forties or fifties in good health and CMV-seronegative.

This clone was counted only a few times. The chain has TRBV27 and TRBJ1-3, with 8 nucleotides matching TRBD1. In germline, CDR1 is MNHEY, CDR2 SMNVEV (reference sequence). This CDR3 region has 15 residues. V was clipped by 5 bases and J by 3 bases; unmatched bases: 6. CDR3 DNA: TGTGCCAGCAGTATCAGGGGGCTGGGTGGAAACACCATATATTTT. It translates to CASSIRGLGGNTIYF.

The genes are TRBV6-5 and TRBJ2-3; the D gene is possibly TRBD2 (6 bases). V lost 7 bases and J lost 4, with 9 bases in between. The CDR3 consists of 12 residues. The V gene's germline CDR1 is MNHEY and CDR2 SVGAGI. The CDR3 protein is CASTASADTQYF. The CDR3 DNA sequence: TGTGCCAGCACCGCTAGCGCAGATACGCAGTATTTT.

J is TRBJ2-1 and V is TRBV7-9; 11 bases fit TRBD2. Trimming cost V 4 bases and J 6 bases; bases outside gene matches: 11. CDR3 length: 17 amino acids. The germline V gene encodes CDR1 SEHNR and CDR2 FQNEAQ (reference sequence). The CDR3 nucleotides read TGTGCCAGCAGCTCCGCCCCGGGACTAGCGGCTGGCAATGAGCAGTTCTTC. Translating it yields CASSSAPGLAAGNEQFF.

This clone was counted only a few times. This chain joins TRBV9 and TRBJ2-2, with D perhaps matching TRBD2 (6 bases). Trimming shortened V by 0 bases and J by 4 bases, and 13 bases separated the two germline ends. The CDR3 consists of 16 residues. The germline CDR1 and CDR2 sequences are SGDLS and YYNGEE. The CDR3 DNA reads TGTGCCAGCAGCGTAGGTCTAGTCGGGGGCACCGGGGAGCTGTTTTTT. It codes for CASSVGLVGGTGELFF.

This clone was detected a few times. The chain links TRBV2 to TRBJ2-4; D gene ambiguous. V was trimmed by 1 base and J by 0 bases, leaving 10 bases between them. Germline V CDR1 and CDR2: SNHLY, FYNNEI. The CDR3 totals 16 residues. CDR3 region: CASSEVSPGAKNIQYF. The CDR3 coding sequence is TGTGCCAGCAGTGAAGTAAGTCCCGGAGCCAAAAACATTCAGTACTTC.

V usage is TRBV20-1 and J usage is TRBJ1-2; 7 positions match TRBD1. V lost 0 bases to trimming and J lost 12 bases; unmatched junction nucleotides: 4. This CDR3 comprises 11 residues. CDR1 is DFQATT, CDR2 SNEGSKA, per germline (reference sequence). The CDR3 bases are TGCAGTGCTAGAGAATTGGGGACAGACACCTTC. Its translation is CSARELGTDTF.

V usage is TRBV4-2 and J usage is TRBJ2-5; TRBD2 agrees at 7 bases. J lost 13 bases, V lost 1 base, and 6 bases had no gene match. CDR3 length: 12 amino acids. From germline, CDR1 is LGHNA and CDR2 YNFKEQ. CDR3 protein: CASSQAGGITYF. The CDR3 DNA follows: TGTGCCAGCAGCCAAGCGGGGGGAATTACGTACTTC.

Many counts were recorded for this clone. The J gene is TRBJ2-3, the V gene TRBV5-8, with 11 bases matching TRBD2. The CDR3 is made up of 15 amino acids. CDR1 and CDR2 (germline): SGHTS, YDEGEE. Trimming took 3 bases from V and 1 from J; bases not matched to a gene: 1. The CDR3, as DNA: TGTGCCAGCAGCTCACTAGCGGGAGGCACAGATACGCAGTATTTT. Its protein product is CASSSLAGGTDTQYF.

This chain uses TRBV30 with TRBJ1-2, with a possible D match to TRBD1 (6 bases). The CDR3 sequence is 15 residues long. V dropped 3 bases and J dropped 0 bases, with 14 bases sitting between them. The germline V gene has CDR1 GTSNPN and CDR2 SVGIG (reference sequence). CDR3 bases: TGTGCCTGGAGGCGGGGGCCCCTAGCTAACTATGGCTACACCTTC. Amino acid sequence: CAWRRGPLANYGYTF.

The table lists this clone with a few counts. This chain joins TRBV11-3 and TRBJ1-4; D call uncertain. CDR1 is SGHNT, CDR2 YENEEA, per germline. This CDR3 region has 14 residues. Trimming removed 4 bases at V and 0 bases at J, with 6 bases between. The CDR3 region is CASSWAATNEKLFF. CDR3 DNA: TGTGCCAGCAGCTGGGCAGCAACTAATGAAAAACTGTTTTTT. Looking up the rest from reference TRBV11-3 and TRBJ1-4 gives the full variable domain: EAGVVQSPRYKIIEKKQPVAFWCNPISGHNTLYWYLQNLGQGPELLIRYENEEAVDDSQLPKDRFSAERLKGVDSTLKIQPAELGDSAVYLCASSWAATNEKLFFGSGTQLSVL.

V usage is TRBV19 and J usage is TRBJ1-4; 7 positions agree with TRBD1. This CDR3 contains 15 residues. CDR1 and CDR2 from the germline V gene are LNHDA and SQIVND (reference sequence). With 6 bases clipped from V and 12 bases from J, the junction kept 16 bases outside the gene matches. The CDR3 DNA sequence: TGTGCCAGTAGAGAGAGCCCCAAGACAGGGTTTCAACTGTTTTTT. Translating gives CASRESPKTGFQLFF.

The rearrangement joins TRBV5-4 to TRBJ1-1, with TRBD1 matching over 9 bases. Trimming cost V 10 bases and J 5 bases; bases outside gene matches: 9. CDR1 and CDR2 from the germline V gene are SGHNT and YYREEE (reference sequence). The CDR3 covers 13 residues. CDR3 in amino acids: CACRNDRGTEAFF. The CDR3 DNA reads as TGTGCCTGTCGGAATGACAGGGGGACTGAAGCTTTCTTT.

The chain recombines TRBV30 with TRBJ1-3; D is ambiguous. Trimming cost V 7 bases and J 0 bases, with 10 bases left between them. The CDR3 length is 13 residues. CDR1 and CDR2 from the germline V gene are GTSNPN and SVGIG (reference sequence). Here the CDR3 DNA reads TGTGCCTCGGACGGGGACTCTGGAAACACCATATATTTT. This translates into CASDGDSGNTIYF.

The V and J genes are TRBV28 and TRBJ1-5; a possible D gene is TRBD1 (5 bases). Trimming cost V 2 bases and J 0 bases, with 8 bases left between them. CDR1 and CDR2 (germline): MDHEN, SYDVKM. This CDR3 contains 15 residues. CDR3 sequence: CASSLGGDSNQPQHF. DNA for the CDR3: TGTGCCAGCAGTTTAGGGGGGGATAGCAATCAGCCCCAGCATTTT.

The chain carries TRBV10-3 and TRBJ2-7; 8 bases are a match to TRBD1. The germline V gene has CDR1 ENHRY and CDR2 SYGVKD. With 3 bases clipped from V and 4 bases from J, the junction kept 17 bases outside the gene matches. The CDR3 consists of 18 residues. In DNA form, the CDR3 reads TGTGCCATCAGTGACCGGGAGCAGGGGGCAACCCGATTTTACGAGCAGTACGTC. Its translation is CAISDREQGATRFYEQYV.

V gene TRBV7-2 combines with J gene TRBJ1-3; TRBD1 matches at 9 bases. This CDR3 spans 19 amino acids. CDR1 is SGHTA and CDR2 is FQGNSA in the germline V gene. V lost 5 bases, J lost 0 bases, and 14 bases stayed unmatched. CDR3: CASSGETGGGRRSGNTIYF. The CDR3 DNA sequence: TGTGCCAGCAGCGGTGAGACAGGGGGGGGTCGGCGCTCTGGAAACACCATATATTTT. The entire variable domain, with the rest obtained from reference TRBV7-2 and TRBJ1-3, is as follows: GAGVSQSPSNKVTEKGKDVELRCDPISGHTALYWYRQSLGQGLEFLIYFQGNSAPDKSGLPSDRFSAERTGGSVSTLTIQRTQQEDSAVYLCASSGETGGGRRSGNTIYFGEGSWLTVV.

The chain carries TRBV7-9 and TRBJ1-4; D ambiguous. V lost 5 bases to trimming and J lost 6 bases, with 16 bases between them. CDR1 SEHNR and CDR2 FQNEAQ come from the germline V gene (reference sequence). CDR3 length: 15 residues. The CDR3 protein is CASSLLEVHYEKLFF. The CDR3 DNA reads TGTGCCAGCAGCCTTCTCGAGGTGCATTATGAAAAACTGTTTTTT.

The chain carries TRBV5-1 and TRBJ1-2; 9 bases match TRBD1. CDR1 is SGHRS and CDR2 is YFSETQ in the germline V gene. The J segment lost 3 bases and the V segment lost 4 bases, leaving 4 bases of the junction unmatched. This CDR3 comprises 14 residues. CDR3 amino acids: CASSKDRGDYGYTF. CDR3 coding DNA: TGCGCCAGCAGCAAAGACAGGGGGGACTATGGCTACACCTTC. Full variable domain (rest looked up from reference TRBV5-1 and TRBJ1-2): KAGVTQTPRYLIKTRGQQVTLSCSPISGHRSVSWYQQTPGQGLQFLFEYFSETQRNKGNFPGRFSGRQFSNSRSEMNVSTLELGDSALYLCASSKDRGDYGYTFGSGTRLTVV.

The J gene is TRBJ2-7, the V gene TRBV7-9; TRBD2 matches at 10 bases. This CDR3 region has 15 residues. Germline V gene lookup returns CDR1 SEHNR and CDR2 FQNEAQ (reference sequence). After removal of 5 bases from V and 2 bases from J, the junction contained 6 bases not matched to a gene. The CDR3 region is CASSQIGLAAYEQYV. Written as DNA, the CDR3 is TGTGCCAGCAGCCAAATAGGACTAGCGGCCTACGAGCAGTACGTC.

This rearrangement joins TRBV9 to TRBJ2-7; maybe TRBD2 (6 bases). Germline V gives CDR1 SGDLS, CDR2 YYNGEE. V was pared by 0 bases and J by 2 bases, with 9 bases between. The CDR3 contains 14 residues. CDR3 residues: CASSVGGKPYEQYF. The CDR3 bases are TGTGCCAGCAGCGTAGGCGGGAAGCCCTACGAGCAGTACTTC.

CDR3 in DNA: TGTGCCAGCAGTTACAACGGGGCACGGGAGCAGTACGTC. As protein: CASSYNGAREQYV. The chain is built from TRBV6-5 and TRBJ2-7; either TRBD1 or TRBD2 may fit D (5 bases each). V lost 2 bases to trimming and J lost 7 bases, with 12 bases between them. Germline assignment: CDR1 MNHEY and CDR2 SVGAGI. CDR3 length: 13 amino acids.

The V call is TRBV4-3, the J call TRBJ2-5, with 8 bases fitting TRBD2. Germline V CDR1 and CDR2: LGHNA, YSLEER. This CDR3 contains 16 residues. The V and J ends lost 2 bases and 5 bases, in that order; junction bases with no gene match: 10. In DNA, the CDR3 is TGCGCCAGCAGCCAACCTAGACGGGAGGGGGGGGAGACCCAGTACTTC. Its protein is CASSQPRREGGETQYF.

The chain links TRBV5-1 to TRBJ2-7; D may be TRBD1 (5 bases). The CDR3 totals 16 residues. Germline loops: CDR1 SGHRS, CDR2 YFSETQ. V was shortened by 1 base and J by 0 bases, with 14 bases between the two germline ends. The CDR3 protein is CASSLTGSTSSYEQYV. The CDR3 DNA is TGCGCCAGCAGCTTGACAGGCTCCACGAGCTCCTACGAGCAGTACGTC.

This chain connects TRBV11-2 to TRBJ2-3; D gene ambiguous. This CDR3 contains 16 residues. CDR1 and CDR2 from the germline V gene are SGHAT and FQNNGV. The V gene lost 4 bases and the J gene lost 0 bases, with 14 bases spanning the gap. This CDR3 is CASSSLLILSTDTQYF. The CDR3 nucleotides are TGTGCCAGCAGCTCCTTGTTGATACTTAGCACAGATACGCAGTATTTT.

V gene TRBV5-5 combines with J gene TRBJ1-2; possibly TRBD1 for D (5 bases). In germline, CDR1 is SGHKS, CDR2 YYEKEE (reference sequence). Trimming took 0 bases from V and 4 from J, leaving 13 bases between them. The CDR3 totals 15 residues. This chain's CDR3 is CASSLEWQGTYGYTF. CDR3 in DNA: TGTGCCAGCAGCTTGGAGTGGCAGGGAACCTATGGCTACACCTTC. Complete variable domain (other parts from reference TRBV5-5 and TRBJ1-2): DAGVTQSPTHLIKTRGQQVTLRCSPISGHKSVSWYQQVLGQGPQFIFQYYEKEERGRGNFPDRFSARQFPNYSSELNVNALLLGDSALYLCASSLEWQGTYGYTFGSGTRLTVV.

The chain uses TRBV19 and TRBJ1-1; 7 bases fit TRBD1. CDR3 size: 14 residues. The ends lost 3 bases at V and 1 base at J; junction bases unmatched: 2. Germline loops: CDR1 LNHDA, CDR2 SQIVND (reference sequence). CDR3 in DNA: TGTGCCAGTAGTATCTGGACAGGGAACACTGAAGCTTTCTTT. This gives the protein CASSIWTGNTEAFF.

This clone was picked up a small number of times. CDR3 sequence reads: CAWSPRGRWGNTIYF. CDR3 coding DNA: TGTGCCTGGAGCCCCAGGGGCAGATGGGGAAACACCATATATTTT. V usage is TRBV30 and J usage is TRBJ1-3, with D possibly TRBD1 on 6 matching bases. Germline CDR1 is GTSNPN and CDR2 is SVGIG (reference sequence). Trimming pared 3 bases from V and 4 bases from J, leaving 16 bases between. The CDR3 runs 15 residues.

The V call is TRBV18, the J call TRBJ2-6, with D unclear. V lost 3 bases and J 0 bases, leaving 15 bases between the germline ends. The CDR3 spans 18 residues. Per the germline V gene, CDR1 is KGHSH and CDR2 is LQKENI. CDR3 residues: CASSPKDTLPSGANVLTF. In DNA, the CDR3 is TGTGCCAGCTCACCTAAAGACACCTTGCCCTCTGGGGCCAACGTCCTGACTTTC.

The CDR3: CASSLVTLGTGNEQFF. The CDR3 DNA reads as TGTGCCAGCAGCTTAGTCACCTTAGGGACAGGCAATGAGCAGTTCTTC. V usage is TRBV7-8 and J usage is TRBJ2-1; 8 nucleotides align to TRBD1. The CDR3 is 16 residues long. CDR1 SGHVS and CDR2 FQNEAQ come from the germline V gene. V was clipped by 1 base and J by 6 bases; unmatched bases: 8.